The present T cell receptor (beta chain) was sequenced within a study of blood T cell repertoires in COVID-19. Turning to the study itself: Collection of acute and convalescent COVID-19 samples took place in the United States, Italy and Spain. T cells, B-cell-depleted T cells, or PBMCs supplied cDNA or gDNA.

This CDR3 is 12 amino acids long. Per germline, CDR1 SQVTM and CDR2 ANQGSEA. V gave up 3 bases and J gave up 6 bases, with 11 bases separating them. Authors' analysis steps: Amplification of reference gene primers was used by the study to estimate nucleated cell counts. Profiled with immunoSEQ multiplex PCR; TCRdb holds only in-frame clones, not every one. D and trimming come from the DNA, and the V and J calls and clone size come from that table. The data contain about 97,000 clones, more than 90% of them singletons. This clonotype originated in a man in his late teens or twenties with acute or convalescent COVID-19. Sequencing was done on a sample of peripheral blood. V gene TRBV29-1 combines with J gene TRBJ1-1, with D maybe TRBD1 (6 bases). CDR3 sequence (DNA): TGCAGCGTTGACCCAGGGGCCGCTGAAGCTTTCTTT. This codes for CSVDPGAAEAFF.